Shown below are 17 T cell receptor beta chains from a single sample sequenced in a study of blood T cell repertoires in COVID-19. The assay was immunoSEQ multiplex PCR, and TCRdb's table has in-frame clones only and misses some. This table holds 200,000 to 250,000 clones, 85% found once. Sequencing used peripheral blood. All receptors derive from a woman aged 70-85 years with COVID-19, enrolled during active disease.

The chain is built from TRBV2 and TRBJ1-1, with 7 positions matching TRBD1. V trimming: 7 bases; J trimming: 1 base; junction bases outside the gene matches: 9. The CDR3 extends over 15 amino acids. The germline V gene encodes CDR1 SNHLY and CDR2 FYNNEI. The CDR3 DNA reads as TGTGCCAGCAAAGGGACAGAGCAAGGGAACACTGAAGCTTTCTTT. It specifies CASKGTEQGNTEAFF.

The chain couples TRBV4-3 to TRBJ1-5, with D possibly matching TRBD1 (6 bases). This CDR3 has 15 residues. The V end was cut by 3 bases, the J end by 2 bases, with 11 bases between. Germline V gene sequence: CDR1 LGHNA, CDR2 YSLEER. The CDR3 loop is CASSQSGVGNQPQHF. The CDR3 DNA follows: TGCGCCAGCAGCCAGTCAGGGGTGGGCAATCAGCCCCAGCATTTT.

The CDR3 DNA reads as TGTGCCAGCAGCTTAGGGACAGGGCGCAATTCACCCCTCCACTTT. It is translated as CASSLGTGRNSPLHF. This chain links TRBV7-8 with TRBJ1-6; TRBD1 aligns across 8 bases. CDR3 length: 15 residues. V dropped 1 base and J dropped 7; count of bases not matched to a gene: 3. Germline V gene sequence: CDR1 SGHVS, CDR2 FQNEAQ.

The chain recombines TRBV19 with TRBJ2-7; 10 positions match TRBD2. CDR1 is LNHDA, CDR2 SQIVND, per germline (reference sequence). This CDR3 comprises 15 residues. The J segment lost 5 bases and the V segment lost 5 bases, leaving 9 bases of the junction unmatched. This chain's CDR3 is CASSRAGGPGHEQYF. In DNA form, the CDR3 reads TGTGCCAGTAGTCGAGCGGGAGGGCCGGGCCACGAGCAGTACTTC.

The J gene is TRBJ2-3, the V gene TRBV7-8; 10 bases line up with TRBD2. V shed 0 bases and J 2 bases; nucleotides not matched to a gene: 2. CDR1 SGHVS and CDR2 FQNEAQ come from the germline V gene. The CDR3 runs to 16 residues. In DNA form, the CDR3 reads TGTGCCAGCAGCTTAGCCCTAGCGGGAGCCACAGATACGCAGTATTTT. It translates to CASSLALAGATDTQYF.

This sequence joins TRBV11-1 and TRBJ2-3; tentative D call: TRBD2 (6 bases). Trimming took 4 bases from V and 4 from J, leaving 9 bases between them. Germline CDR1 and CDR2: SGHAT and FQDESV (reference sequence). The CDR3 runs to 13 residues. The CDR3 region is CASSSTRADTQYF. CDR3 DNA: TGTGCCAGCAGCTCGACTAGGGCAGATACGCAGTATTTT.

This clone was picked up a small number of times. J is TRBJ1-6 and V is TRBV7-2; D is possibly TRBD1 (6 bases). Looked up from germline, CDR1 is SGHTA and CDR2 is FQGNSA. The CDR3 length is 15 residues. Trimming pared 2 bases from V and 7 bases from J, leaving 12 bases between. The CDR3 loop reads CASSLQQGQNSPLHF. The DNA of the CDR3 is TGTGCCAGCAGCTTACAACAGGGACAAAATTCACCCCTCCACTTT.

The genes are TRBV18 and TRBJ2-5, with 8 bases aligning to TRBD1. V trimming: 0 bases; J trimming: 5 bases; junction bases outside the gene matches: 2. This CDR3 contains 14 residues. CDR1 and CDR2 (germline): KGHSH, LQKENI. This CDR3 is CASSPPTGVETQYF. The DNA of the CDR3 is TGTGCCAGCTCACCACCGACAGGGGTGGAGACCCAGTACTTC.

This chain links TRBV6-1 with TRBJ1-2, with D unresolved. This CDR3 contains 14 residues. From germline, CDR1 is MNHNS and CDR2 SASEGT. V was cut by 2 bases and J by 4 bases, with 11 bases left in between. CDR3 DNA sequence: TGTGCCAGCAGTGAAATAGAGGGTGGCTATGGCTACACCTTC. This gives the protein CASSEIEGGYGYTF.

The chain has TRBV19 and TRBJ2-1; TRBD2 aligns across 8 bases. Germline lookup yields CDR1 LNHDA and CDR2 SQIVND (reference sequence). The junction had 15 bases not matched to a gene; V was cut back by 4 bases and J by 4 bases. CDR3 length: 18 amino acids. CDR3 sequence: CASSTGGGLGSAYNEQFF. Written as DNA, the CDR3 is TGTGCCAGTAGTACCGGGGGGGGTTTAGGTTCCGCGTACAATGAGCAGTTCTTC.

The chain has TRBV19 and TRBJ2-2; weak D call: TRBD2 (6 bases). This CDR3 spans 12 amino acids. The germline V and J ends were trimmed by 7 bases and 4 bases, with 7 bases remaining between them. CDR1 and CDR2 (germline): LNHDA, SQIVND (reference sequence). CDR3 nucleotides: TGTGCCAGTAATAGCGGCACCGGGGAGCTGTTTTTT. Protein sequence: CASNSGTGELFF.

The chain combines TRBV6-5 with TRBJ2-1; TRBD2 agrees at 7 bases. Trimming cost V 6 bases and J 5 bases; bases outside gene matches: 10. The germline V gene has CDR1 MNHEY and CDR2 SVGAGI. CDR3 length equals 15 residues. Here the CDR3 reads CASSLWGGGNNEQFF. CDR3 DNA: TGTGCCAGCAGCCTCTGGGGGGGTGGGAACAATGAGCAGTTCTTC.

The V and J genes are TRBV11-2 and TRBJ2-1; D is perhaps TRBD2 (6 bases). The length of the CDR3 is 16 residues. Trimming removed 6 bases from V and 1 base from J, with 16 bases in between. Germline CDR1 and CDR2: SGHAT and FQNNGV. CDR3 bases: TGTGCCAGCAGTTCCCCTTTCGGGAGTTCCTACAATGAGCAGTTCTTC. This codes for CASSSPFGSSYNEQFF.

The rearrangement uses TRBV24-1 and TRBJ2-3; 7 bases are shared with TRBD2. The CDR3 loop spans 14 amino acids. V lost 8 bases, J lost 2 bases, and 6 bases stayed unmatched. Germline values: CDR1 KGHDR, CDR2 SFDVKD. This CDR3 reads CATKGRAYTDTQYF. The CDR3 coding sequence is TGTGCCACCAAGGGGAGGGCCTACACAGATACGCAGTATTTT.

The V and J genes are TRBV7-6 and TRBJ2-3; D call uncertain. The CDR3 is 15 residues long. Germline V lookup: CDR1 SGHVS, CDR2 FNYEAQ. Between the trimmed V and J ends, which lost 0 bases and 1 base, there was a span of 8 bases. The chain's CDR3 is CASSLASSGTDTQYF. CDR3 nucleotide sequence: TGTGCCAGCAGCTTAGCGAGCTCGGGCACAGATACGCAGTATTTT.

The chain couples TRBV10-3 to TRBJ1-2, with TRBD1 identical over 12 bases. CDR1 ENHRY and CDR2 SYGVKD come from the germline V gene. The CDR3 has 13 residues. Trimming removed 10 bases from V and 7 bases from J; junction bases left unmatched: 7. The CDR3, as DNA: TGTGCCACCGGCGGGACAGGGGGCTCTGGCTACACCTTC. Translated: CATGGTGGSGYTF.

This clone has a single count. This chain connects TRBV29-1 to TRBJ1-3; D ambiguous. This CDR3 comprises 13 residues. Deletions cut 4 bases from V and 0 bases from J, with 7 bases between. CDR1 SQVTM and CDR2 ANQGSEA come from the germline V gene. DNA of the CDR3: TGCAGCGTTGGGTCCAGCTCTGGAAACACCATATATTTT. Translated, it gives CSVGSSSGNTIYF.